This entry lists 10 T cell receptor beta chains sequenced from one sample in a study of control samples from healthy donors and cancer patients. Assay: immunoSEQ multiplex PCR; the TCRdb copy retains only in-frame clones and omits some. The repertoire holds some 79,000 clones, with around 89% as singletons. Sequenced input: blood. Receptors originate from a man aged 45-60 years in good health.

The chain joins TRBV3-1 (or the pseudogene TRBV3-2) to TRBJ2-2, with 8 bases matching TRBD2. This CDR3 region has 15 residues. Per the germline V gene, CDR1 is LGHDT and CDR2 is YNNKEL (reference sequence). V gave up 1 base and J gave up 4 bases; unmatched junction bases: 2. The DNA of the CDR3 is TGTGCCAGCAGCCAAGCCGGGGGGGCCACCGGGGAGCTGTTTTTT. Translation gives CASSQAGGATGELFF.

V is TRBV3-1 (or the pseudogene TRBV3-2) and J is TRBJ2-5; D may match TRBD1 or TRBD2 (6 bases each). This CDR3 contains 15 residues. Trimming removed 1 base at V and 3 bases at J, with 12 bases between. In germline, CDR1 is LGHDT, CDR2 YNNKEL (reference sequence). CDR3 coding DNA: TGTGCCAGCAGCCAAGTCACGGGGGCAAAAGAGACCCAGTACTTC. As protein: CASSQVTGAKETQYF.

The rearrangement uses TRBV18 and TRBJ1-6; D not certain. Per the germline V gene, CDR1 is KGHSH and CDR2 is LQKENI. V gave up 1 base and J gave up 8 bases, with 12 bases separating them. CDR3 size: 15 residues. CDR3 loop: CASSPQVGTDSPLHF. The CDR3 coding sequence is TGTGCCAGCTCACCACAAGTGGGTACAGATTCACCCCTCCACTTT.

This clone is a singleton in its sample. DNA of the CDR3: TGTGCCAGTAGTACGGGACCGGCGAGAGAGCAGTACTTC. It yields the protein CASSTGPAREQYF. The chain employs TRBV19 and TRBJ2-7, with D possibly being TRBD1 or TRBD2 (5 bases each). V gave up 4 bases and J gave up 7 bases, with 14 bases separating them. Looked up from germline, CDR1 is LNHDA and CDR2 is SQIVND (reference sequence). The CDR3 has 13 amino acids.

This rearrangement joins TRBV6-1 to TRBJ2-7; D is possibly TRBD2 (5 bases). CDR1 and CDR2 (germline): MNHNS, SASEGT. The length of the CDR3 is 14 residues. The V end lost 1 base, the J end lost 6 bases, and 13 bases lay between the germline ends. CDR3 bases: TGTGCCAGCAGTGAAGGGACTTCCTACGTCGAGCAGTACTTC. It codes for CASSEGTSYVEQYF.

The V and J genes are TRBV7-9 and TRBJ2-3; TRBD1 is a possible D gene (8 bases). V lost 4 bases, J lost 9 bases, and 14 bases lay in between. CDR1 SEHNR and CDR2 FQNEAQ come from the germline V gene (reference sequence). The CDR3 has 13 residues. CDR3: CASSSQQGGTQYF. The CDR3 coding sequence is TGTGCCAGCAGCTCCCAACAGGGGGGGACGCAGTATTTT. Looking up the rest from reference TRBV7-9 and TRBJ2-3 gives the full variable domain: DTGVSQNPRHKITKRGQNVTFRCDPISEHNRLYWYRQTLGQGPEFLTYFQNEAQLEKSRLLSDRFSAERPKGSFSTLEIQRTEQGDSAMYLCASSSQQGGTQYFGPGTRLTVL.

CDR3 DNA sequence: TGTGCCAGCAGCTTAGGAAAACAGGGGGCTAATGAAAAACTGTTTTTT. Translated: CASSLGKQGANEKLFF. This chain uses TRBV7-8 with TRBJ1-4; 8 nucleotides line up with TRBD1. The CDR3 runs to 16 residues. Germline V gene data show CDR1 as SGHVS and CDR2 as FQNEAQ. V was pared by 1 base and J by 3 bases, with 4 bases of the junction left unmatched.

The chain links TRBV5-1 to TRBJ1-4; 9 bases line up with TRBD1. J was trimmed by 10 bases and V by 7 bases; bases with no gene match: 11. This CDR3 region has 14 residues. Germline loops: CDR1 SGHRS, CDR2 YFSETQ. CDR3 in DNA: TGCGCCAGCGGGCCCGGGGACAGGGTAGGAAAACTGTTTTTT. Its translation is CASGPGDRVGKLFF.

V is TRBV6-4 and J is TRBJ1-6; D unclear. The CDR3 totals 13 residues. Germline lookup yields CDR1 MRHNA and CDR2 SNTAGT. Trimming stripped 4 bases from V and 4 bases from J, with 5 bases between. The CDR3 sequence: CASSVVYNSPLHF. DNA of the CDR3: TGTGCCAGCAGTGTGGTTTATAATTCACCCCTCCACTTT.

The rearrangement uses TRBV12-3 or TRBV12-4 and TRBJ2-7; TRBD2 might be the D (5 bases). V was trimmed by 6 bases and J by 7 bases, leaving 13 bases between them. The CDR3 has 12 amino acids. DNA for the CDR3: TGTGCCAGCAGCCTCGGACTTCTGGAGCAGTACTTC. Protein sequence: CASSLGLLEQYF.